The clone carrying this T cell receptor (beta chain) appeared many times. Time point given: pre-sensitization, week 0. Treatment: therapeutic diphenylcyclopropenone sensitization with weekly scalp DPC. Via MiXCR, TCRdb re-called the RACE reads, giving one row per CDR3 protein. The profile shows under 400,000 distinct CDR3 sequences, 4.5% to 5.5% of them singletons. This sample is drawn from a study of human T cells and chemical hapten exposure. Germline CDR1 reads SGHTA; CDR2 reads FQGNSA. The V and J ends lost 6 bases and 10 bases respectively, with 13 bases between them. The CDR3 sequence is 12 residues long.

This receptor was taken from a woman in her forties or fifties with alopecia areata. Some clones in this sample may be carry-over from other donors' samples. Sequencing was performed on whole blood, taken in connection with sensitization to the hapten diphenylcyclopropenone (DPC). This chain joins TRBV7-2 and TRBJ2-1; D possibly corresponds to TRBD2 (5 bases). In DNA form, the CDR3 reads TGTGCCAGCAGTCTGGTAGCGTACGAGCAGTTCTTC. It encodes CASSLVAYEQFF.